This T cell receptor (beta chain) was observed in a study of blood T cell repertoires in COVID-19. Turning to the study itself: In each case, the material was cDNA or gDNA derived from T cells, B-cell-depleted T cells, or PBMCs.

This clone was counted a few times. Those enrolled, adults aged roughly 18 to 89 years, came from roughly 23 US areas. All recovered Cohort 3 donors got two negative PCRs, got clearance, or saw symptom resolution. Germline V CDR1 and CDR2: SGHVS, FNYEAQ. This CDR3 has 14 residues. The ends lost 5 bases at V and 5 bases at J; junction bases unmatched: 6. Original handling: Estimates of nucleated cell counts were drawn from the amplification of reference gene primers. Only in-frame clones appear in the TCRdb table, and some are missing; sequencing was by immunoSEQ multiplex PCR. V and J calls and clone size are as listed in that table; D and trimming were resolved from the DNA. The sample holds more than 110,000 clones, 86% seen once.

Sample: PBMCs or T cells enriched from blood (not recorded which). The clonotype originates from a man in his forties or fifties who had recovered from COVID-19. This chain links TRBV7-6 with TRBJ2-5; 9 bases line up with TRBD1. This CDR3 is CASSTHRGRETQYF. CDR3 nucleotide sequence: TGTGCCAGCAGCACCCACAGGGGGCGGGAGACCCAGTACTTC.